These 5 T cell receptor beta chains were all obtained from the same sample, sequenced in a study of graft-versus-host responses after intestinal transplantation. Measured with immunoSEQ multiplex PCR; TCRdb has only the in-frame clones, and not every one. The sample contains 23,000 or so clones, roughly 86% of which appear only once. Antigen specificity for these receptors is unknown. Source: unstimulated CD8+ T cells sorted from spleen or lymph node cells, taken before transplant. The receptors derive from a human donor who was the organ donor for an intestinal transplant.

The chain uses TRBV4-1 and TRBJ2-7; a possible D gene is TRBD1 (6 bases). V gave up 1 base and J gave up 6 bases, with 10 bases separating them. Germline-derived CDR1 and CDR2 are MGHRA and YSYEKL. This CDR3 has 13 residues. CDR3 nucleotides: TGCGCCAGCAGCCAAGGGGCAGGGGCCGAGCAGTACTTC. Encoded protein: CASSQGAGAEQYF.

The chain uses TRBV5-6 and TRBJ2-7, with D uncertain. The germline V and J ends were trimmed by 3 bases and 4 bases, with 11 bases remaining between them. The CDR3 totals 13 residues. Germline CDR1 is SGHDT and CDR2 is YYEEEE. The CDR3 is CASSSIKHYEQYF. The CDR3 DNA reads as TGTGCCAGCAGCTCCATTAAGCATTACGAGCAGTACTTC.

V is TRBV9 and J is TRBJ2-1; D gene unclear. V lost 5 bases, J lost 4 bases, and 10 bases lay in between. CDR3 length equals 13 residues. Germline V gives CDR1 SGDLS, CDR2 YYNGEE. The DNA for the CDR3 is TGTGCCAGCAGACCGACTGCATACAATGAGCAGTTCTTC. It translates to CASRPTAYNEQFF.

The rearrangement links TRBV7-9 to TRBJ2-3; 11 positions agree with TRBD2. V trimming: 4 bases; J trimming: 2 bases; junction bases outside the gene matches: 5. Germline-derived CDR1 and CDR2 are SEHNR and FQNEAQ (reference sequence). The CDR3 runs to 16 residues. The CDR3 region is CASSSTSGGYTDTQYF. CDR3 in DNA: TGTGCCAGCAGCTCTACTAGCGGGGGCTACACAGATACGCAGTATTTT.

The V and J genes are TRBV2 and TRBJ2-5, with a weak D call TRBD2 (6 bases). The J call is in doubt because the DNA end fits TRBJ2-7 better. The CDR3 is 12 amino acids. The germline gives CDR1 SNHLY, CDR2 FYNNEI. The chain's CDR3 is CASKEGTYEQYF. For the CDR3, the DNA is TGTGCCAGCAAGGAGGGGACCTACGAGCAGTACTTC.